These 17 T cell receptor beta chains share one sample of origin, sequenced in a study of tumor-infiltrating lymphocytes in primary liver carcinoma. Using a constant-region primer together with ProtoScript II reverse transcriptase, TCR beta cDNA was made from around 0.55 ug of total RNA. Sequencing libraries for TCR beta derived from three nested multiplex PCR rounds that used slightly modified ARM-PCR. TRBV1-TRBV30 forward primers and a C-beta reverse primer were used in the first two PCR rounds, which each ran for nine to ten cycles. TCRdb used MiXCR to reprocess the multiplex PCR reads, holding one entry per CDR3 protein. This sample has roughly 50,000 distinct CDR3 sequences; 70% to 75% occur once, and the top ten carry about a quarter. Taking roughly 20-34 mg of unsorted bulk tissue, the authors co-extracted RNA and DNA. The sample taken for sequencing was liver tumor tissue from sampling region 2. Subset: tumor region T2, inferior pole. The receptors originated from a man in his forties with primary liver carcinoma and hepatitis B virus infection.

Regarding this clonotype: One end of the junction is discordant with germline, which a read error may explain. V and J are TRBV6-5 and TRBJ2-1; D possibly corresponds to TRBD2 (6 bases). The CDR3 has 16 amino acids. Germline-derived CDR1 and CDR2 are MNHEY and SVGAGI. CDR3 in amino acids: CDSSPRGRLGYDEQFF. The CDR3, as DNA: TGTGACAGCAGCCCGCGGGGAAGGCTCGGGTACGATGAGCAGTTCTTC.

This clonotype was counted many times. The J gene is TRBJ2-2, the V gene TRBV28; 13 nucleotides line up with TRBD2. From germline, CDR1 is MDHEN and CDR2 SYDVKM. The CDR3 sequence is 15 residues long. With 6 bases clipped from V and 4 bases from J, the junction kept 2 bases outside the gene matches. CDR3 loop: CASRWTSGSTGELFF. The CDR3 nucleotides are TGTGCCAGCAGATGGACTAGCGGGAGCACCGGGGAGCTGTTTTTT.

This clonotype was found many times. CDR3 in DNA: TGTGCCAGCAGTTTGCCAGGAGTGGCTTTCTTT. It yields the protein CASSLPGVAFF. The chain couples TRBV12-3 or TRBV12-4 to TRBJ1-1; the D is unclear. The CDR3 length is 11 residues. Trimming left V 3 bases short and J 11 bases short, with 10 bases between.

The count of this clonotype is one. The V and J genes are TRBV12-3 or TRBV12-4 and TRBJ1-5; D is unclear. With 6 bases removed from V and 5 bases from J, the gap between germline ends came to 14 bases. The CDR3 has 14 amino acids. The CDR3 reads CASSPIRFDQPQHF. CDR3 DNA: TGTGCCAGCAGCCCCATCCGGTTTGATCAGCCCCAGCATTTT.

Turning to this clonotype: A read error may produce the germline difference seen at one junction end. The chain uses TRBV6-1 and TRBJ2-1; TRBD1 aligns across 8 bases. CDR1 MNHNS and CDR2 SASEGT come from the germline V gene. The CDR3 contains 14 residues. The CDR3 is CASSEPDRGGEQLF. CDR3 DNA: TGTGCCAGTAGTGAACCCGACAGGGGAGGAGAGCAGTTATTC.

This chain joins TRBV12-3 or TRBV12-4 and TRBJ2-7, with a weak D call TRBD1 (5 bases). CDR3 length: 13 residues. CDR3 amino acids: CVSFVGSGYEQYF. For the CDR3, the DNA is TGTGTCAGTTTCGTAGGGTCAGGGTACGAGCAGTACTTC.

Worth noting for this clonotype: This may be a read error, as it is one base from a much larger clone. The CDR3 reads CASSWGGDTEAFF. CDR3 bases: TGTGCCAGCTCCTGGGGGGGGGACACTGAAGCTTTCTTT. V gene TRBV16 combines with J gene TRBJ1-1; tentative D call: TRBD1 (5 bases). The CDR3 totals 13 residues. The V end was cut by 8 bases, the J end by 3 bases, with 13 bases between. The germline V gene has CDR1 KGHSY and CDR2 FQNENV.

The rearrangement joins TRBV11-2 to TRBJ2-1, with a weak D call TRBD2 (5 bases). The CDR3 has 15 amino acids. Trimming removed 5 bases from V and 5 bases from J, with 16 bases in between. The germline V gene encodes CDR1 SGHAT and CDR2 FQNNGV. The CDR3 nucleotides are TGTGCCAGCAGCCCCCATGGGGAGCTCAACAATGAGCAGTTCTTC. This codes for CASSPHGELNNEQFF.

Comment on this clonotype: One end of the junction fails to match germline, which may point to a read error. The V gene is TRBV13, the J gene TRBJ2-5; 8 bases are shared with TRBD2. The CDR3 covers 15 residues. The germline gives CDR1 PRHDT, CDR2 FYEKMQ (reference sequence). The CDR3 DNA sequence: TGTGCCAACAGCTTTTTGCGGGAGGCCCAAGGGACCCAGTACTTC. Its protein product is CANSFLREAQGTQYF.

As regards this clonotype: Just one base apart from a much larger clone, this may be a read error. Since no conserved phenylalanine or tryptophan closes the CDR3, a read error is the likely cause. V usage is TRBV20-1 and J usage is TRBJ2-7; 8 nucleotides agree with TRBD2. J lost 6 bases, V lost 7 bases, and 8 bases had no gene match. CDR3 size: 12 residues. The germline CDR1 and CDR2 sequences are DFQATT and SNEGSKA (reference sequence). The CDR3 reads CSVPGLEVEQYL. Written as DNA, the CDR3 is TGCAGTGTTCCGGGACTAGAGGTCGAGCAGTACCTC.

This clonotype was counted at least ten times. The rearrangement links TRBV4-2 to TRBJ1-6; tentatively, D is TRBD1 (6 bases). V lost 4 bases to trimming and J lost 7 bases, with 14 bases between them. The CDR3 is 15 residues long. Germline CDR1 and CDR2: LGHNA and YNFKEQ. The DNA for the CDR3 is TGTGCCAGCAGCCGCTTGGACAGTGAGAATTCACCCCTCCACTTT. Residues: CASSRLDSENSPLHF.

About this clonotype: Because the CDR3 is missing its conserved closing phenylalanine or tryptophan, this is likely a read error. J is TRBJ2-7 and V is TRBV10-2; D is perhaps TRBD1 or TRBD2 (5 bases each). V was shortened by 6 bases and J by 6 bases, with 15 bases between the two germline ends. CDR3 size: 13 residues. CDR1 and CDR2 (germline): WSHSY, SAAADI. The CDR3 sequence: CASRQPGPAEQYL. The CDR3 DNA reads as TGCGCCAGCAGACAACCGGGACCAGCCGAGCAGTACCTC.

The chain couples TRBV5-6 to TRBJ1-1; the D gene is possibly TRBD1 (5 bases). Trimming removed 6 bases at V and 5 bases at J, with 20 bases between. The CDR3 totals 15 residues. CDR1 and CDR2 (germline): SGHDT, YYEEEE. This CDR3 is CASMRGPDSNTEAFF. The DNA of the CDR3 is TGTGCCAGCATGAGGGGCCCAGACTCGAATACTGAAGCTTTCTTT.

Remarks on this clonotype: The junction differs from germline at one of its ends, possibly a read error. The chain recombines TRBV6-6 with TRBJ2-7, with 7 nucleotides matching TRBD1. From germline, CDR1 is MNHNY and CDR2 SVGAGI (reference sequence). This CDR3 is 15 amino acids long. CDR3 sequence reads: CASNYSIGGHDEQYF. CDR3 bases: TGTGCCAGCAATTACTCGATAGGGGGCCATGATGAGCAGTACTTC.

As for this clonotype: One end of the junction fails to match germline, which may point to a read error. The chain employs TRBV11-3 and TRBJ2-6, with TRBD1 matching over 7 bases. Germline CDR1 reads SGHNT; CDR2 reads YENEEA. CDR3 length: 21 residues. CDR3 in amino acids: CANTKNPRDSIPYSGANVLSF. The CDR3 DNA is TGTGCCAACACCAAAAATCCCCGGGACAGCATACCTTACTCTGGGGCCAACGTCCTGTCTTTC.

With respect to this clonotype: This may be a read error, as it is one base from a much larger clone. The CDR3 end shows no conserved phenylalanine or tryptophan, and so a read error is likely. The chain has TRBV7-9 and TRBJ2-1, with D possibly called TRBD1 or TRBD2 (5 bases each). Per germline, CDR1 SEHNR and CDR2 FQNEAQ (reference sequence). Trimming shortened V by 6 bases and J by 8 bases, and 14 bases separated the two germline ends. This CDR3 has 13 residues. CDR3 nucleotide sequence: TGTGCCAGCAGACCGAACATGGGGGATGAGCAGTTCTTA. Protein product: CASRPNMGDEQFL.

As concerns this clonotype: The CDR3 carries no conserved terminal phenylalanine or tryptophan, so it likely arises from a read error. V gene TRBV6-6 combines with J gene TRBJ2-2; a possible D gene is TRBD2 (6 bases). The CDR3 extends over 14 amino acids. Germline V gives CDR1 MNHNY, CDR2 SVGAGI (reference sequence). CDR3 in DNA: TGTGCCAGCAGCCTCGATCTAGCGTCCGGGGTGCTGTTTTTG. Amino acids: CASSLDLASGVLFL.